The rows below give T cell receptor beta chains drawn from one sample of a study of T cells in Graves' hyperthyroidism and ophthalmopathy. TCRdb called the multiplex PCR reads again in MiXCR, with one record for every CDR3 protein. The sample carries some 460,000 distinct CDR3 sequences, roughly 14% recorded once. Sequencing input: blood. These receptors were obtained from a woman under 30 with Graves' hyperthyroidism. Each CDR3 is given with its conserved first and last residue. The D gene is left open where the match is weak. For some rows the clone size is stated as once, few or many, or as a class when expanded; others skip it.

j_call clone_size d_call v_call cdr3_aa cdr3_nt
TRBJ2-6 few TRBD1 TRBV19 CASNTGQGARSGANVLTF TGTGCCAGTAACACAGGACAGGGGGCTCGCTCTGGGGCCAACGTCCTGACTTTC
TRBJ2-7 few TRBD2 TRBV19 CASTERLAGAYEQYF TGTGCCAGTACCGAACGCCTAGCGGGGGCCTACGAGCAGTACTTC
TRBJ2-2 few NA TRBV2 CASYGTNTGELFF TGTGCCAGCTACGGGACGAACACCGGGGAGCTGTTTTTT
TRBJ1-1 many NA TRBV13 CASSLGQEGDTEAFF TGTGCCAGCAGCCTAGGGCAAGAGGGGGACACTGAAGCTTTCTTT
TRBJ2-7 many TRBD1 TRBV11-2 CASSLATGPSSYEQYF TGTGCCAGCAGCTTAGCGACAGGGCCGAGCTCCTACGAGCAGTACTTC
TRBJ2-7 many TRBD1 TRBV28 CASSITGGYSYEQYF TGTGCCAGCAGTATAACAGGGGGCTATTCCTACGAGCAGTACTTC
TRBJ1-2 NA NA TRBV6-4 CASSIDPGESGYTF TGTGCCAGCAGTATCGACCCAGGGGAGAGTGGCTACACCTTC
TRBJ1-3 many NA TRBV24-1 CATSDARGETGNTIYF TGTGCCACCAGTGATGCTAGGGGCGAAACTGGAAACACCATATATTTT
TRBJ1-1 many NA TRBV12-3/TRBV12-4 CASINSRVTEAFF TGTGCCAGCATCAATTCAAGGGTTACTGAAGCTTTCTTT
TRBJ2-7 NA NA TRBV5-4 CASRRGGDPGEQYF TGTGCCAGCCGCAGGGGAGGGGATCCAGGCGAGCAGTACTTC